The 27 T cell receptor beta chains given below trace back to one sample, sequenced in a study of chemoradiotherapy in HPV16-positive cancers. Method: immunoSEQ multiplex PCR; TCRdb's copy keeps in-frame clones and lacks some. Of approximately 7,500 clones in the sample, 55% to 70% were seen once. Sampling was performed from a patient who underwent chemoradiotherapy. These TCRs come from a human donor with HPV-associated anogenital cancer.

The gene calls are TRBV11-2 and TRBJ1-1, with D unresolved. The CDR3 sequence is 14 residues long. Germline V gives CDR1 SGHAT, CDR2 FQNNGV. V was trimmed by 3 bases and J by 1 base, leaving 9 bases between them. CDR3 DNA sequence: TGTGCCAGCAGCTTCAATGTCGGGAACACTGAAGCTTTCTTT. Residues: CASSFNVGNTEAFF.

In its sample, this clone was seen once. This chain uses TRBV10-3 with TRBJ2-7; TRBD2 aligns across 12 bases. Looked up from germline, CDR1 is ENHRY and CDR2 is SYGVKD. The CDR3 totals 19 residues. Trimming cost V 6 bases and J 4 bases; bases outside gene matches: 19. The CDR3 coding sequence is TGTGCCATCAGCCCGGCGAAGACGGGACTAGCGGGCCGGCTTTACGAGCAGTACTTC. It encodes CAISPAKTGLAGRLYEQYF.

The chain carries TRBV5-1 and TRBJ2-7; D remains unclear. Trimming removed 4 bases from V and 3 bases from J, with 11 bases in between. The CDR3 runs 13 residues. Looked up from germline, CDR1 is SGHRS and CDR2 is YFSETQ. This CDR3 reads CASSRDPFYEQYV. DNA of the CDR3: TGCGCCAGCAGCCGCGACCCATTCTACGAGCAGTACGTC.

V gene TRBV2 combines with J gene TRBJ2-4; D is ambiguous. CDR1 is SNHLY and CDR2 is FYNNEI in the germline V gene. V lost 6 bases and J lost 8, with 11 bases in between. This CDR3 contains 12 residues. The CDR3 DNA reads TGTGCCAGCAGCGAGGTTGGAGACATTCAGTACTTC. Protein product: CASSEVGDIQYF.

This chain connects TRBV4-3 to TRBJ1-3; D call uncertain. V was cut by 0 bases and J by 0 bases, with 12 bases left in between. The CDR3 covers 17 residues. The germline V gene encodes CDR1 LGHNA and CDR2 YSLEER. The CDR3 loop reads CASSQDRARTSGNTIYF. In nucleotides, the CDR3 is TGCGCCAGCAGCCAAGATCGTGCAAGGACCTCTGGAAACACCATATATTTT.

The chain links TRBV4-3 to TRBJ1-2; TRBD1 matches 7 bases. V dropped 0 bases and J dropped 8; count of bases not matched to a gene: 15. The CDR3 length is 17 residues. Germline V CDR1 and CDR2: LGHNA, YSLEER. CDR3 in amino acids: CASSQDVGRQGRDGYTF. The CDR3 nucleotides are TGCGCCAGCAGCCAAGATGTTGGGCGACAGGGTCGGGACGGCTACACCTTC.

CDR3 in DNA: TGTGCCAGCAGCCCACTTGAACGGCGCACAGATACGCAGTATTTT. Residues: CASSPLERRTDTQYF. The chain combines TRBV7-6 with TRBJ2-3; unclear D gene. With 5 bases removed from V and 1 base from J, the gap between germline ends came to 13 bases. Germline loops: CDR1 SGHVS, CDR2 FNYEAQ. There are 15 residues in the CDR3.

The chain uses TRBV18 and TRBJ2-3; D is undetermined. Trimming took off 2 bases at V and 0 bases at J, with 12 bases between the two ends. Germline CDR1 KGHSH, CDR2 LQKENI. The length of the CDR3 is 16 residues. CDR3 nucleotide sequence: TGTGCCAGCTCACCATCGCTACCAGATAGCACAGATACGCAGTATTTT. It specifies CASSPSLPDSTDTQYF.

The chain recombines TRBV6-6 with TRBJ2-3; D might be TRBD2 (6 bases). Germline V CDR1 and CDR2: MNHNY, SVGAGI (reference sequence). This CDR3 region has 14 residues. V was pared by 8 bases and J by 1 base, with 13 bases between. Here the CDR3 reads CASHYERGTDTQYF. As DNA, the CDR3 is TGTGCCAGCCACTATGAGCGGGGCACAGATACGCAGTATTTT.

This sequence joins TRBV6-6 and TRBJ2-1, with 11 bases fitting TRBD2. CDR3 length equals 15 residues. Germline V gene lookup returns CDR1 MNHNY and CDR2 SVGAGI (reference sequence). The junction had 7 bases not matched to a gene; V was cut back by 5 bases and J by 7 bases. For the CDR3, the DNA is TGTGCCAGCAGTCCCACCGGGACTAGCGGAAATGAGCAGTTCTTC. Translating gives CASSPTGTSGNEQFF.

This chain joins TRBV5-4 and TRBJ1-1; D is unclear. V was clipped by 1 base and J by 0 bases, with 4 bases between them. This CDR3 has 13 residues. CDR1 is SGHNT, CDR2 YYREEE, per germline (reference sequence). The CDR3 is CASSLSLNTEAFF. In DNA form, the CDR3 reads TGTGCCAGCAGCTTGTCGCTGAACACTGAAGCTTTCTTT. Looking up the rest from reference TRBV5-4 and TRBJ1-1 gives the full variable domain: ETGVTQSPTHLIKTRGQQVTLRCSSQSGHNTVSWYQQALGQGPQFIFQYYREEENGRGNFPPRFSGLQFPNYSSELNVNALELDDSALYLCASSLSLNTEAFFGQGTRLTVV.

V and J are TRBV19 and TRBJ2-1; D gene uncertain. The V end lost 6 bases, the J end lost 6 bases, and 9 bases lay between the germline ends. The CDR3 loop spans 12 amino acids. Germline CDR1 is LNHDA and CDR2 is SQIVND (reference sequence). CDR3 protein: CASRRDRNEQFF. The CDR3 nucleotides read TGTGCCAGTAGAAGGGATCGCAATGAGCAGTTCTTC.

This chain links TRBV6-4 with TRBJ2-2; the D is unclear. Per germline, CDR1 MRHNA and CDR2 SNTAGT. Between the trimmed V and J ends, which lost 8 bases and 7 bases, there was a span of 17 bases. This CDR3 spans 14 amino acids. CDR3 sequence reads: CASGEGRSGGELFF. DNA for the CDR3: TGTGCCAGCGGGGAAGGGCGGTCCGGCGGGGAGCTGTTTTTT.

This chain joins TRBV18 and TRBJ2-4; maybe TRBD2 (6 bases). CDR1 KGHSH and CDR2 LQKENI come from the germline V gene. The V end was cut by 3 bases, the J end by 2 bases, with 17 bases between. The CDR3 totals 17 residues. The CDR3 nucleotides are TGTGCCAGCTCACCCGGACGTTTTGGGGGGTCCAAAAACATTCAGTACTTC. This translates into CASSPGRFGGSKNIQYF.

The V and J genes are TRBV2 and TRBJ2-3; TRBD2 is a possible D gene (6 bases). The CDR3 contains 15 residues. The germline CDR1 and CDR2 sequences are SNHLY and FYNNEI. The V end was cut by 8 bases, the J end by 2 bases, with 17 bases between. CDR3 in amino acids: CASPRERGATDTQYF. CDR3 nucleotide sequence: TGTGCCAGCCCCCGGGAGAGGGGCGCCACAGATACGCAGTATTTT.

V gene TRBV28 combines with J gene TRBJ1-1; no clear D. The germline V and J ends were trimmed by 2 bases and 11 bases, with 12 bases remaining between them. The length of the CDR3 is 12 residues. Germline loops: CDR1 MDHEN, CDR2 SYDVKM. The CDR3 DNA reads as TGTGCCAGCAGTTTACTTGGGAGGGAGGCTTTCTTT. The encoded protein is CASSLLGREAFF.

This clone showed up just once. The chain combines TRBV10-3 with TRBJ1-5; maybe TRBD1 (5 bases). The CDR3 sequence is 14 residues long. The germline V gene encodes CDR1 ENHRY and CDR2 SYGVKD. Deletions cut 11 bases from V and 1 base from J, with 15 bases between. CDR3 nucleotide sequence: TGTGCCCAAGAGGGACCGATAAGCAATCAGCCCCAGCATTTT. Its protein is CAQEGPISNQPQHF.

The chain combines TRBV4-3 with TRBJ2-1, with 7 bases aligning to TRBD2. CDR1 LGHNA and CDR2 YSLEER come from the germline V gene. J was trimmed by 12 bases and V by 0 bases; bases with no gene match: 11. The CDR3 spans 15 residues. The CDR3 reads CASSQEMDFWGGQFF. The CDR3 region has the DNA TGCGCCAGCAGCCAAGAGATGGACTTCTGGGGGGGGCAGTTCTTC.

This chain joins TRBV7-6 and TRBJ1-6, with 9 bases lining up with TRBD1. Trimming took 5 bases from V and 10 from J; bases not matched to a gene: 9. Germline CDR1 is SGHVS and CDR2 is FNYEAQ. The CDR3 sequence is 15 residues long. CDR3 coding DNA: TGTGCCAGCAGCCAGGGAGGACAGGGGCCCTCACCCCTCCACTTT. Its translation: CASSQGGQGPSPLHF. Supplemented by reference TRBV7-6 and TRBJ1-6, the full variable domain reads GAGVSQSPRYKVTKRGQDVALRCDPISGHVSLYWYRQALGQGPEFLTYFNYEAQQDKSGLPNDRFSAERPEGSISTLTIQRTEQRDSAMYRCASSQGGQGPSPLHFGNGTRLTVT.

This chain uses TRBV7-3 with TRBJ1-1, with unresolved D. V was clipped by 2 bases and J by 2 bases, with 6 bases between them. The CDR3 contains 13 residues. CDR1 is SGHTA and CDR2 is FQGTGA in the germline V gene. CDR3 DNA sequence: TGTGCCAGCAGCTTACGGGAAAACACTGAAGCTTTCTTT. This sequence encodes CASSLRENTEAFF.

The chain links TRBV7-9 to TRBJ1-2; D remains ambiguous. The CDR3 is made up of 15 amino acids. Trimming shortened V by 2 bases and J by 0 bases, and 10 bases separated the two germline ends. Germline-derived CDR1 and CDR2 are SEHNR and FQNEAQ (reference sequence). CDR3 amino acids: CASSLFASSNYGYTF. CDR3 in DNA: TGTGCCAGCAGCTTATTCGCCTCCTCTAACTATGGCTACACCTTC. Together with reference TRBV7-9 and TRBJ1-2, the CDR3 gives the full variable domain: DTGVSQNPRHKITKRGQNVTFRCDPISEHNRLYWYRQTLGQGPEFLTYFQNEAQLEKSRLLSDRFSAERPKGSFSTLEIQRTEQGDSAMYLCASSLFASSNYGYTFGSGTRLTVV.

This clone appeared once. The chain carries TRBV28 and TRBJ2-3; D might be TRBD1 (6 bases). Trimming took off 3 bases at V and 0 bases at J, with 10 bases between the two ends. Germline loops: CDR1 MDHEN, CDR2 SYDVKM. This CDR3 contains 15 residues. This chain's CDR3 is CASSLLGASTDTQYF. The CDR3 nucleotides read TGTGCCAGCAGTTTGTTGGGGGCTAGCACAGATACGCAGTATTTT.

This clone was seen a single time. The rearrangement uses TRBV30 and TRBJ1-2; D is undetermined. The CDR3 has 13 residues. The germline V gene encodes CDR1 GTSNPN and CDR2 SVGIG (reference sequence). V was pared by 3 bases and J by 4 bases, with 12 bases between. The CDR3 nucleotides are TGTGCCTGGAGCCAGCCAGCGGGCTATGGCTACACCTTC. It encodes CAWSQPAGYGYTF.

The genes are TRBV19 and TRBJ2-5; 7 bases are a match to TRBD2. The germline V gene has CDR1 LNHDA and CDR2 SQIVND (reference sequence). The CDR3 has 14 amino acids. Trimming cost V 5 bases and J 2 bases; bases outside gene matches: 5. CDR3 in amino acids: CASSGGLFQETQYF. DNA for the CDR3: TGTGCCAGTAGTGGGGGACTATTTCAAGAGACCCAGTACTTC. The variable domain in full, completed from reference TRBV19 and TRBJ2-5, reads DGGITQSPKYLFRKEGQNVTLSCEQNLNHDAMYWYRQDPGQGLRLIYYSQIVNDFQKGDIAEGYSVSREKKESFPLTVTSAQKNPTAFYLCASSGGLFQETQYFGPGTRLLVL.

The chain employs TRBV6-4 and TRBJ2-1, with D possibly being TRBD1 (6 bases). CDR3 length: 16 amino acids. V was shortened by 0 bases and J by 1 base, with 10 bases between the two germline ends. CDR1 and CDR2 (germline): MRHNA, SNTAGT. The CDR3 nucleotides are TGTGCCAGCAGTGACTCGAGCACAGGGTCCTACAATGAGCAGTTCTTC. Translating gives CASSDSSTGSYNEQFF.

The CDR3 DNA is TGTGCCTGGAGTAGGTCGATCGGCATAATTCGAGCCGCTGAAGCTTTCTTT. Its protein is CAWSRSIGIIRAAEAFF. The chain has TRBV30 and TRBJ1-1; D remains unclear. The CDR3 sequence is 17 residues long. V lost 2 bases to trimming and J lost 6 bases, with 25 bases between them. The germline V gene encodes CDR1 GTSNPN and CDR2 SVGIG (reference sequence).

In its sample, this clone was seen a few times. The chain uses TRBV7-9 and TRBJ1-2, with D perhaps matching TRBD1 (6 bases). Germline lookup yields CDR1 SEHNR and CDR2 FQNEAQ (reference sequence). Trimming cost V 6 bases and J 3 bases, with 14 bases left between them. The CDR3 is 14 amino acids. The CDR3 reads CASRPNPGDYGYTF. CDR3 sequence (DNA): TGTGCCAGCAGACCCAATCCAGGGGACTATGGCTACACCTTC.